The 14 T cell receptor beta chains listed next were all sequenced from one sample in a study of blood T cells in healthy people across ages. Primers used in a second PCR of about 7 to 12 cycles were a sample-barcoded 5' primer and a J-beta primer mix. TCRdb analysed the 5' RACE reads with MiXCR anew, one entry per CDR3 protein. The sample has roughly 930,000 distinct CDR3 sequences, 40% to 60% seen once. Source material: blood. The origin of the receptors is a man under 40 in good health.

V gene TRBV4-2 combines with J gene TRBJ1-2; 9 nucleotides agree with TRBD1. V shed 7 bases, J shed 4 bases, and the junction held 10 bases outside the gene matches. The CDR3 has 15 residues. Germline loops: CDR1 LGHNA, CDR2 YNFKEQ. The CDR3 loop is CASTSNRGRIYGYTF. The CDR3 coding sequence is TGTGCCAGCACCTCAAACAGGGGGCGTATCTATGGCTACACCTTC.

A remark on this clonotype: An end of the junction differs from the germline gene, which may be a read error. As DNA, the CDR3 is TGTGCCAGCAGACCAGCGGGGCCCACAGAGACGCAGTATTTT. As protein: CASRPAGPTETQYF. The chain has TRBV3-1 and TRBJ2-3; TRBD2 matches 7 bases. The CDR3 covers 14 residues. Germline CDR1 reads LGHDT; CDR2 reads YNNKEL (reference sequence).

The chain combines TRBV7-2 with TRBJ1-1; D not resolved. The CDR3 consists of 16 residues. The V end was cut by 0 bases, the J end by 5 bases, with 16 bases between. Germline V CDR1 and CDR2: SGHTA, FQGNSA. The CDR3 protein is CASSLAHGSMRTEAFF. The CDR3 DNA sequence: TGTGCCAGCAGCTTAGCGCATGGGTCCATGAGGACTGAAGCTTTCTTT.

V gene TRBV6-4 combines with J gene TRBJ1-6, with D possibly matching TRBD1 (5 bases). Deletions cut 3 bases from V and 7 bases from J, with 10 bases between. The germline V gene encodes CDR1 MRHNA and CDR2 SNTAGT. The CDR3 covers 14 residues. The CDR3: CASSEGGLNSPLHF. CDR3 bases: TGTGCCAGCAGTGAGGGGGGATTAAATTCACCCCTCCACTTT.

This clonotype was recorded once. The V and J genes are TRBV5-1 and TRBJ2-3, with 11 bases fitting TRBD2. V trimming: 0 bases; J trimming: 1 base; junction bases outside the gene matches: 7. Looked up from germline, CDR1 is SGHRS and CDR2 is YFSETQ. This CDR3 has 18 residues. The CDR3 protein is CASSLALAGGIGTDTQYF. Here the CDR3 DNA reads TGCGCCAGCAGCTTGGCCCTAGCGGGGGGAATCGGCACAGATACGCAGTATTTT.

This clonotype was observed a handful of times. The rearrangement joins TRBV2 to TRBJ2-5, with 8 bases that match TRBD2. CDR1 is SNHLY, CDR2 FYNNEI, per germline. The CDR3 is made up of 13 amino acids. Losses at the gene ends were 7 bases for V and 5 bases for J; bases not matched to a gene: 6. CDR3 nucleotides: TGTGCCAGCACCGGGGGGGCCAGCGAGACCCAGTACTTC. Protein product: CASTGGASETQYF.

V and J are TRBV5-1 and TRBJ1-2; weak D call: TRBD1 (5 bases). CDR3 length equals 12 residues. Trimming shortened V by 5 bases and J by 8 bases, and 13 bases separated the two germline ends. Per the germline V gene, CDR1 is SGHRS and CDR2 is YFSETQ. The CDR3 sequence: CASSGGMYGYTF. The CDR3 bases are TGCGCCAGCAGTGGGGGAATGTACGGCTACACCTTC. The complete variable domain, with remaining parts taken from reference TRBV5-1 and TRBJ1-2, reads KAGVTQTPRYLIKTRGQQVTLSCSPISGHRSVSWYQQTPGQGLQFLFEYFSETQRNKGNFPGRFSGRQFSNSRSEMNVSTLELGDSALYLCASSGGMYGYTFGSGTRLTVV.

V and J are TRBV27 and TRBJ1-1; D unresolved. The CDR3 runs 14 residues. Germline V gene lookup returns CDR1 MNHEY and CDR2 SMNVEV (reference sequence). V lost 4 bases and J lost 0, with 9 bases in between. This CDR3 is CASSSGYLNTEAFF. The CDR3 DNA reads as TGTGCCAGCAGTTCCGGCTACCTGAACACTGAAGCTTTCTTT.

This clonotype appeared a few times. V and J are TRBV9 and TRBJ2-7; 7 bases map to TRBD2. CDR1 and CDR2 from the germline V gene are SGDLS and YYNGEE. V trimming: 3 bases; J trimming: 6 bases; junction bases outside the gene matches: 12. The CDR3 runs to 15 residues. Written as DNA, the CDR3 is TGTGCCAGCAGCGCCAGTGGGACTAAGGGACTCGAGCAGTACTTC. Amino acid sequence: CASSASGTKGLEQYF.

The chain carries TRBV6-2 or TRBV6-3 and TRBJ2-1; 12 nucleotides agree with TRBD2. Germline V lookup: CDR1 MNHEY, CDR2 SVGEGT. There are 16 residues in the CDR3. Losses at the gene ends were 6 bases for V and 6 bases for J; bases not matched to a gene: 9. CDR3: CASRGSSGGAFNEQFF. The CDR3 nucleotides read TGTGCCAGCAGAGGATCTAGCGGGGGGGCCTTCAATGAGCAGTTCTTC.

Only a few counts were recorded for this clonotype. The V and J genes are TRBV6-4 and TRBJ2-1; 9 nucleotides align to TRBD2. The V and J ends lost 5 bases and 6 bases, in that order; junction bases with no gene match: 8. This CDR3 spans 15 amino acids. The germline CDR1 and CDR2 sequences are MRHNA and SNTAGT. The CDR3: CASSTSGGPVNEQFF. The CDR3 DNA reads TGTGCCAGCAGTACCAGCGGGGGGCCTGTCAATGAGCAGTTCTTC.

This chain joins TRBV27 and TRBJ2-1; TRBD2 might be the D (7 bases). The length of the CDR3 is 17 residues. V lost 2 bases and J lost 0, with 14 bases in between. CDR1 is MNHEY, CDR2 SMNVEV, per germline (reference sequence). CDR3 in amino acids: CASSLTGGSSSYNEQFF. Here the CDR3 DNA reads TGTGCCAGCAGTTTAACGGGGGGCTCGAGCTCCTACAATGAGCAGTTCTTC.

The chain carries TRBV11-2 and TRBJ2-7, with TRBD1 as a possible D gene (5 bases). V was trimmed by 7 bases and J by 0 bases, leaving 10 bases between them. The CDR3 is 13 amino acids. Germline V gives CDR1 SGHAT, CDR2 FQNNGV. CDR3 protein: CASKNRFSYEQYF. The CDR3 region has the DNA TGTGCCAGCAAAAACAGGTTCTCCTACGAGCAGTACTTC.

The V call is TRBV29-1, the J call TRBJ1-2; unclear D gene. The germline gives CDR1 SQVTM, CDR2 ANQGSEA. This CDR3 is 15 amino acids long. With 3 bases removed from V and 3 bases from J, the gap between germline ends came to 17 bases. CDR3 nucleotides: TGCAGCGTTGAGAGTCGCAGCCGACCTTACTATGGCTACACCTTC. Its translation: CSVESRSRPYYGYTF.